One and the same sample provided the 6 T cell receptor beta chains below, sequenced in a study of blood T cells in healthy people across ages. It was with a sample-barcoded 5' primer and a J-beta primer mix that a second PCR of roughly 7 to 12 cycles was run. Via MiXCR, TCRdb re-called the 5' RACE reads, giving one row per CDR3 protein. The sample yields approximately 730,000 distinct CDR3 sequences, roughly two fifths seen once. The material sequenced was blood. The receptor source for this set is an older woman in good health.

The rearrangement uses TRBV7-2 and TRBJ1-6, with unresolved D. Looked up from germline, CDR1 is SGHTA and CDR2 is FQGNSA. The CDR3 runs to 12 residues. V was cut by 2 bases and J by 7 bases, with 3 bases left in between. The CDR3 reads CASSLLNSPLHF. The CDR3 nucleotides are TGTGCCAGCAGCTTACTGAATTCACCCCTCCACTTT.

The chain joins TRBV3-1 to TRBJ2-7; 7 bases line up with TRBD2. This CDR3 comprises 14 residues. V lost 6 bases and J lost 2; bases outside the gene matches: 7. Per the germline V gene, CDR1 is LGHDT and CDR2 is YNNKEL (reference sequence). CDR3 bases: TGTGCCAGCAGTAGGAGCGGGGAAACCTACGAGCAGTACTTC. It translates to CASSRSGETYEQYF.

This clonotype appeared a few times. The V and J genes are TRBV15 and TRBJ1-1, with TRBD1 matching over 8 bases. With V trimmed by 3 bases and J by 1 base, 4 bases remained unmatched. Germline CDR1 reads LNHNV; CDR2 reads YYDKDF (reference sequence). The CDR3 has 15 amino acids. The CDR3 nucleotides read TGTGCCACCAGCAGGCCAGGGGGCCGGAACACTGAAGCTTTCTTT. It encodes CATSRPGGRNTEAFF.

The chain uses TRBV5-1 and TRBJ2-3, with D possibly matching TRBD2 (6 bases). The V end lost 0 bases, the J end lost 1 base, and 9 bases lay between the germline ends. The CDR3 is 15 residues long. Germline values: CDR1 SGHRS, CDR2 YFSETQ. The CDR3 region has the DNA TGCGCCAGCAGCTTGGACCCTAGCGGCACAGATACGCAGTATTTT. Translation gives CASSLDPSGTDTQYF.

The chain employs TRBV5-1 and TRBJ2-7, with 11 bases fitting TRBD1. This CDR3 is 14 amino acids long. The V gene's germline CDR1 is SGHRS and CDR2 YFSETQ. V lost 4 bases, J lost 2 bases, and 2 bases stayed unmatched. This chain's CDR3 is CASSRTGGTYEQYF. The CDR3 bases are TGCGCCAGCAGCAGGACAGGGGGCACCTACGAGCAGTACTTC.

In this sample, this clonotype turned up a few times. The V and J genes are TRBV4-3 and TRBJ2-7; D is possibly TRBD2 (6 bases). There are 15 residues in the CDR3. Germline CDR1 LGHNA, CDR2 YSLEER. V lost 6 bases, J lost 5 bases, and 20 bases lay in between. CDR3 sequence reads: CASSPGTLQGNEQYF. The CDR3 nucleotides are TGCGCCAGCAGTCCCGGGACTCTGCAAGGGAACGAGCAGTACTTC.